Detailed here is one TCR beta chain. This clone was counted between two and nine times. Its antigen remains unidentified. It has no much larger one-base neighbor in the sample; base qualities were not kept. The data stem from a study of cytomegalovirus exposure and HLA in healthy donors (dated by TCRdb to the late 2010s). Background for the entire study: In an earlier analysis of around 540 of the donors, under 300 Gb of sequence data and some 120 million unique TCR beta sequences from about 190 million T cells were reported. Alongside the repertoire data, information on donor age, sex, ethnicity and CMV serostatus was compiled. About five DR-DQ haplotypes were handled as single units for association and clustering because linkage in the cohort was strong. In a later analysis, previously published TCR beta repertoires from about 670 donors were re-analyzed and high-resolution HLA genotyping was added so that TCR occurrence patterns could be studied. Typing coverage differed by locus: A, B, C, DRB1 and DQB1 were typed in roughly 620-630 donors, DQA1 in roughly 500, DPA1 in approximately 600, and DPB1 in around 490. A later genetic analysis used genome-wide SNP genotypes for about three fifths of the 666 donors, treating that subset as a discovery cohort. Rather than using new phenotypic data, the later analysis identified candidate immune exposures from TCR beta sequences and from how often those sequences occurred across donors. The study combined high-throughput TCR immunosequencing, statistical association of individual TCRs with disease status, and machine learning to predict cytomegalovirus infection status. HLA typing covered class I and class II loci at four-digit resolution. In an earlier analysis of roughly 540 of the donors, high-throughput TCR beta sequencing was used to judge whether each TCR beta V gene segment behaved as functional or pseudogenic. The T cell repertoires of 666 subjects were profiled by immunosequencing and related to cytomegalovirus serostatus. The genetic ancestry cluster associated with self-reported Caucasian donors included over 65% of the approximately 410 genotyped donors. All discovery cohort repertoires had been generated on a single sequencing platform. The study aimed to test whether cataloging public T cell receptors could reveal signatures of past pathogen exposure. Approximately 310 gigabases of sequencing data and 78 million or so unique TCR sequences were included in an early release covering 550 to 800 HLA-typed donors. Among around 400 genotyped donors of the cohort, an average of around 240,000 unique TCR beta nucleotide sequences was sequenced per donor, of which 15% to 20% were non-productive. Along with the approximately 620-subject first cohort, a separate validation cohort of roughly 110 different subjects was used. Study-level results and caveats: The sequencing pipeline was judged likely to have produced a cluster of highly shared sequence variants as a technical artifact. The presence/absence analyses assumed that sequencing depth was roughly uniform across donors, and that assumption may not be true. Because HLA typing was unavailable for some donors at each locus, only the typed subset was used in association tests. Broadly in line with IMGT annotations, most TCR beta V segments showed up in productive rearrangements about 90% or about 30% of the time in an earlier analysis of under 700 of the donors. In vitro tests confirmed that three of the cytomegalovirus-associated TCR beta chains recognize cytomegalovirus antigens. Compared with equally common non-associated chains, HLA-associated TCR beta chains in a later analysis were more clonally expanded and had lower generation probabilities. This cohort had only TCR beta chains sequenced, and the lack of alpha or paired-chain data limited which features could be detected. Most TCR sequences were seen in very few donors, while some public TCRs were found in many individuals. An association between a missense DCLRE1C variant and V-gene and J-gene trimming of TCR beta chains was found in a later genetic analysis and replicated in an independent cohort. A further reported finding was that TCR beta sequences accurately predicted the HLA-A and HLA-B alleles for most subjects in the first cohort. The classifier was reported to diagnose cytomegalovirus status with high specificity and sensitivity in both the original cohort and the validation cohort. Strong co-occurrence of HLA alleles, especially DR and DQ, made assigning TCR associations to individual alleles difficult. The study gave a list of around 170 TCR beta chains associated with cytomegalovirus. Because counts were too low, seventeen rarely observed V segments, including chromosome 9 orphons, were excluded from the earlier analysis of about 500 of the donors. In a later analysis, the rate of TCR association differed among HLA loci, with DRB1 alleles having the most associated TCRs and HLA-C alleles having the fewest. The 87-base-pair reads could not distinguish some IMGT-functional V segments, including TRBV6-2 and TRBV6-3, so those segments were excluded. Linkage disequilibrium might explain the correlated functional status among segregating V segments, but an unknown experimental factor could not be excluded. The only immune exposure information available for the cohort was CMV serostatus. According to a later genetic analysis, donors in an Asian-associated ancestry cluster had fewer N-insertions in productive TCRs than the approximately 700-donor mean. According to a later analysis, parvovirus B19, influenza, CMV and Epstein-Barr virus appeared linked to several top co-occurrence clusters. It was suggested by the authors that the approach could potentially be generalized to other disease states and immunological phenotypes. Specific HLA alleles were associated with over 15,000 TCR beta sequences at a false discovery rate of 0.05 in a later analysis. According to a later analysis, most CMV-associated TCR beta chains appeared to be HLA-restricted, and the HLA associations seemed to be driven largely by CMV exposure.

Library method: the immunoSEQ multiplex PCR assay. For the multiplex PCR, a mixture combining 60 forward primers for TCR Vbeta segments and 13 reverse primers for TCR Jbeta segments was used. A multiplex PCR assay on genomic DNA amplified the CDR3 region of rearranged TCR beta genes. Amplified TCR beta libraries were sequenced as 87-base-pair reads on the Illumina HiSeq System. The original methods were these. A later analysis counted about 80 million unique TCR beta chains across the 500 to 850 repertoires, and approximately 11 million of these chains were shared by at least two donors. To remove PCR and sequencing errors, raw reads were error-corrected and collapsed into unique sequences using a nearest-neighbor algorithm that merged closely related sequences. To assign V, D and J gene segments, CDR3 sequences were aligned to IMGT reference sequences. For a sequence to be retained, a match of at least six nucleotides was required to both a V gene segment and a J gene segment. Rearrangements were called productive when the CDR3 lacked stop codons and stayed in frame with V and J; all others were non-productive. CDR3 was defined according to IMGT convention as the region running from the second conserved V-encoded cysteine to the conserved J-encoded phenylalanine. Sequences without an unambiguous match to a single V gene segment were excluded from the earlier analysis of almost 600 of the donors. In an earlier analysis of 500 to 750 of the donors, V segments were called functional above 56.7% productive rearrangements and were called segregating when the between-donor standard deviation exceeded 5%. A statistical classification framework was built to diagnose cytomegalovirus status from the catalog of TCR beta chain sequences. In a later analysis, TCR nucleotide sequences were compared against IMGT/GENE-DB human TR gene sequences so that V and J genes could be assigned. The TCRdist pipeline was used in a later analysis to assign CDR3 sequences and most-parsimonious VDJ recombination scenarios. A later analysis defined each TCR beta chain by its CDR3 amino acid sequence plus V-gene family, and excluded reads lacking a unique V-gene family. In a later analysis, several hundred highly shared, low-generation-probability nucleotide sequences were removed to address suspected cross-contamination and a sequencing artifact. In a later analysis, a clonal expansion index for each public chain was calculated from normalized within-repertoire ranks of inferred template counts. In a later analysis, generation probabilities were computed using a VDJ recombination model fitted to out-of-frame rearrangements, and the results were checked against IGoR. Hypergeometric tests were used in a later analysis to score TCR-TCR, TCR-HLA and TCR-CMV co-occurrence, with a repertoire-size bias correction applied to the TCR pairs. False discovery rates were estimated in a later analysis by permuting HLA or CMV assignments 20 times. In a later analysis, co-occurring TCRs were grouped using DBSCAN, and TCRdist sequence similarity was added for clustering within HLA-allele-positive subsets. Repertoires with fewer than 30,000 or more than 120,000 public chains were left out of co-occurrence clustering, as were five repertoires with anomalous nucleotide sharing. TCRdb took this table from immuneACCESS and kept in-frame rearrangements with V and J called. Such tables lack part of the clones; where checked against another copy, unresolved V genes explain under half of the gap, and the rest is unexplained. V and J calls and clone size are given by that table; D and trimming were obtained from the DNA. In all, the sample holds some 180,000 clones, and roughly 9.4% of those were seen once. 1% to 1.5% of the sample comes from the top ten.

The cohort consisted of 600 or so healthy bone marrow donors. Cohort members were all nominally healthy when sampled, although unrecorded immune exposures were likely present. The donor was CMV seropositive and was included in the group of 250 to 350 seropositive cohort members. A peripheral blood sample was collected from each donor, and TCR beta sequencing was performed on peripheral blood mononuclear cells. The Qiagen DNeasy Blood Extraction Kit was used to extract genomic DNA from the blood cell samples. V is pared back by 5 bases and J by 8 bases, with 15 bases lying between the germline termini. CDR1 is given as SGHAT and CDR2 as FQNNGV, both from the germline V gene. From cysteine to phenylalanine, the CDR3 is 13 amino acids long. Just CDR3 DNA is preserved here, 39 bases in frame from base 1.

This sequence uses TRBV11-2 and TRBJ1-2; perhaps TRBD1 is the D gene, with 5 bases matching. This clonotype was obtained from a woman aged 25-40 years in good health and CMV-seropositive. Material: PBMCs. CDR3 loop: CASSPLLGEGYTF. The nucleotide sequence is TGTGCCAGCAGCCCCCTCCTAGGGGAAGGCTACACCTTC.